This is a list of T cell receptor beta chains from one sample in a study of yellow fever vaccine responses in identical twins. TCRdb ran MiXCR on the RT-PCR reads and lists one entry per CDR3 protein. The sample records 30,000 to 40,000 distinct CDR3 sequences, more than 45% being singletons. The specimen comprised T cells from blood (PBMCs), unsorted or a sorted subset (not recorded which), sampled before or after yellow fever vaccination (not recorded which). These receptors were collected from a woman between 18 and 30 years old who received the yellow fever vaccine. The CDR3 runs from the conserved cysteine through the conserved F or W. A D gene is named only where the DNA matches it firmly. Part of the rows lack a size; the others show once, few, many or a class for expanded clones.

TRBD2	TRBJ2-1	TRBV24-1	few	TGTGCCACCAGTGATTTAGGCATAGCGGGAGGCCGTGACAATGAGCAGTTCTTC	CATSDLGIAGGRDNEQFF
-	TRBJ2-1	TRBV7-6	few	TGTGCCAGCAGCTTACTAACCTCCAATGAGCAGTTCTTC	CASSLLTSNEQFF
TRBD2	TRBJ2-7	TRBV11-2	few	TGTGCCAGCAGCTTAGCCGGGACTAGCGCTTACGAGCAGTACTTC	CASSLAGTSAYEQYF
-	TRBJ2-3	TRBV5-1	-	TGCGCCAGCAGCTTGGGGGAGCGCACAGATACGCAGTATTTT	CASSLGERTDTQYF
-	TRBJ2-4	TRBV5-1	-	TGCGCCAGCAGCAATCCGACGGGTTCTGTTATCCAGTACTTC	CASSNPTGSVIQYF
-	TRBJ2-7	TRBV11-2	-	TGTGCCAGCAGCTCAGACTCCTACGAGCAGTACTTC	CASSSDSYEQYF
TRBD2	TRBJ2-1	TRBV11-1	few	TGTGCCAGCAGCTTAGCCCTAGCGGGAGATATCAATGAGCAGTTCTTC	CASSLALAGDINEQFF
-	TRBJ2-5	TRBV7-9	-	TGTGCCAGCAGCCTGGGACGGGAGACCCAGTACTTC	CASSLGRETQYF
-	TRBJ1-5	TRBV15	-	TGTGCCACCAGCAGAGATGGAGGACAGCCCCAGCATTTT	CATSRDGGQPQHF
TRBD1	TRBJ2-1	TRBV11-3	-	TGTGCCAGCAGTTTTACGACTTTAGGGACAGGGGCAATCAATGAGCAGTTCTTC	CASSFTTLGTGAINEQFF
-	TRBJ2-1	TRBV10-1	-	TGCGCCAGCAGTGAGTCCAGCTCAAGGTACGGATACTACAATGAGCAGTTCTTC	CASSESSSRYGYYNEQFF
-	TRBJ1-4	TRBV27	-	TGTGCCAGCAAGATTCAGGACAGAATTAATGAAAAACTGTTTTTT	CASKIQDRINEKLFF
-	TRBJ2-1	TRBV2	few	TGTGCCAGCAGTCTGGTGGCGGATGAGCAGTTCTTC	CASSLVADEQFF
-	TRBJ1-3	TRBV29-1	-	TGCAGCGTTGTAACGTCGGTAGCCCCTGGAAACACCATATATTTT	CSVVTSVAPGNTIYF
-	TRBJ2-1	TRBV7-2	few	TGTGCCAGCAGTCGGAGGACTCCTAGGAATGAGCAGTTCTTC	CASSRRTPRNEQFF
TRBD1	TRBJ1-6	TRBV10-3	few	TGTGCCATCAGTGAAGGACAGGGTTATTCACCCCTCCACTTT	CAISEGQGYSPLHF
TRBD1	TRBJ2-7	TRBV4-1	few	TGCGCCAGCAGCAACCCGGGACAGGGGACCTACGAGCAGTACTTC	CASSNPGQGTYEQYF
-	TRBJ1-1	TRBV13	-	TGTGCCAGCAGCCGGAATAGGGGCTCGAACACTGAAGCTTTCTTT	CASSRNRGSNTEAFF
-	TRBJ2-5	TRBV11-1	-	TGTGCCAGCAGCACGGACTTAGGTTTGGAGACCCAGTACTTC	CASSTDLGLETQYF
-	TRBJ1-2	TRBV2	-	TGTGCCAGCAGTGACGACAGAGTTAACTATGGCTACACCTTC	CASSDDRVNYGYTF
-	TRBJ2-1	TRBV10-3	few	TGTGCCACCGGGGACGGCAATGAGCAGTTCTTC	CATGDGNEQFF
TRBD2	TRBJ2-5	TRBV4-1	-	TGCGCCAGCAGCCAAGTCGAAGCGGGAGCTCCCGAGACCCAGTACTTC	CASSQVEAGAPETQYF
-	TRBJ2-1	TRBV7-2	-	TGTGCCAGCAGCTTAGCGGGGGGTGGTGAGCAGTTCTTC	CASSLAGGGEQFF
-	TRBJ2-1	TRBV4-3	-	TGCGCCAGCAGCCAAGATCCGCTCATCTCCTACAATGAGCAGTTCTTC	CASSQDPLISYNEQFF
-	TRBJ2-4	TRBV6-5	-	TGTGCCAGCATTAGTGGAGTATGGTACCAAAACATTCAGTACTTC	CASISGVWYQNIQYF
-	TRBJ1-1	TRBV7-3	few	TGTGCCAGCAGCTTAACAGGGTCCGCTGAAGCTTTCTTT	CASSLTGSAEAFF
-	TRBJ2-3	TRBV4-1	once	TGCGCCAGCAGCCCCCTACCACAGGATACGCAGTATTTT	CASSPLPQDTQYF
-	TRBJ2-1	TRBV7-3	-	TGTGCCAGCAGCTCCGGGGCCAATTACAATGAGCAGTTCTTC	CASSSGANYNEQFF
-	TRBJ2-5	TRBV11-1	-	TGTGCCAGCAGCAGTAACAGGGCGTATCAAGAGACCCAGTACTTC	CASSSNRAYQETQYF
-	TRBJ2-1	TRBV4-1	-	TGCGCCAGCAGCCATCCTGCGTGGGGGAATGAGCAGTTCTTC	CASSHPAWGNEQFF
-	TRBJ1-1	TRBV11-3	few	TGTGCCAGCAGCTTGTTCGTGGGGGGAAGCATGAACACTGAAGCTTTCTTT	CASSLFVGGSMNTEAFF
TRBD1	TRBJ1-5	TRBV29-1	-	TGCAGCGTTGGGACAGGGGGCCAATATAGCAATCAGCCCCAGCATTTT	CSVGTGGQYSNQPQHF
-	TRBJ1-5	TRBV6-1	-	TGTGCCAGCAGACCCGGACGGATCAATCAGCCCCAGCATTTT	CASRPGRINQPQHF
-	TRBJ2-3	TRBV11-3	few	TGTGCCAGCAGCTTATTGGGCGGGAGCACAGATACGCAGTATTTT	CASSLLGGSTDTQYF
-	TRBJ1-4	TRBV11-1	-	TGTGCCAGCAGCTCGGCATCAACTAATGAAAAACTGTTTTTT	CASSSASTNEKLFF
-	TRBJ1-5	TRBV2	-	TGTGCCAGCAGTGCGGGTACGAGTTCGAGTCAGCCCCAGCATTTT	CASSAGTSSSQPQHF
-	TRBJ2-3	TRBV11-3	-	TGTGCCAGCAGCCCAGGGAGGTCAGATACGCAGTATTTT	CASSPGRSDTQYF
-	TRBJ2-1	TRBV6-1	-	TGTGCCAGCAGTGAATACCCCCGGGGGGCCGGGGCCTACAATGAGCAGTTCTTC	CASSEYPRGAGAYNEQFF
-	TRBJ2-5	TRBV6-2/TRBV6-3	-	TGTGCCAGCAGCCAGGGGGAGACCCAGTACTTC	CASSQGETQYF
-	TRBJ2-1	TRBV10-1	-	TGCGCCAGCAGTGTGGGGTCTGATATGTACAATGAGCAGTTCTTC	CASSVGSDMYNEQFF
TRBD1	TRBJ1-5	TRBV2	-	TGTGCCAGCAGTGACGCAGACAGGGGGCATCAGCCCCAGCATTTT	CASSDADRGHQPQHF
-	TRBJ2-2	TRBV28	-	TGTGCCAGCAGCCCGAACCTAGGCAAGGGAATTTTT	CASSPNLGKGIF
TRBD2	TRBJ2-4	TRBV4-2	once	TGTGCCAGCACCCCCCGTTTTATAGCTAGCGGGGTAGTAGCCAAAAACATTCAGTACTTC	CASTPRFIASGVVAKNIQYF
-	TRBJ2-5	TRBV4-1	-	TGCGCCAGCAGCCAAGAAATCCGAGGAAAAGAGACCCAGTACTTC	CASSQEIRGKETQYF
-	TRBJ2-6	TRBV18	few	TGTGCCAGCTCCAAGGGCGATGGGGCCAACGTCCTGACTTTC	CASSKGDGANVLTF
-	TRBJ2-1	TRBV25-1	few	TGTGCCAGCAGTGAATCGGGGGCGCGCTACAATGAGCAGTTCTTC	CASSESGARYNEQFF
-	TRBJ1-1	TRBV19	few	TGTGCCAGTACCTATGACGGGGCAACTGAAGCTTTCTTT	CASTYDGATEAFF
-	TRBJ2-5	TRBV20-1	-	TGCAGTGCTAGAGATACAATGGGGGAGACCCAGTACTTC	CSARDTMGETQYF
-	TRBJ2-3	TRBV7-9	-	TGTGCCAGCAGCGCGGGACAGTCCACAGATACGCAGTATTTT	CASSAGQSTDTQYF
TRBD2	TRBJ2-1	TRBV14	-	TGTGCCAGCAGCCACCGAAGACTAGCGGAACCCTACAATGAGCAGTTCTTC	CASSHRRLAEPYNEQFF
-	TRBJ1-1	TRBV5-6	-	TGTGCCAGCAGCTTGGATGTCAGGGTCAGAACTGAAGCTTTCTTT	CASSLDVRVRTEAFF
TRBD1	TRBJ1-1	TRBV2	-	TGTGCCAGCCGGGACAGCTTGAACACTGAAGCTTTCTTT	CASRDSLNTEAFF
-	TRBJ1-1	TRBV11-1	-	TGTGCCAGCAATGATCCCGTGGGAAACTTGAACACTGAAGCTTTCTTT	CASNDPVGNLNTEAFF
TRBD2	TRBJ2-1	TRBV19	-	TGTGCCAGTAGCGGGAGGTACAATGAGCAGTTCTTC	CASSGRYNEQFF
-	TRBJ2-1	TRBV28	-	TGTGCCAGCAGTTTGGGTTTGTCGGGAGTCCCCTACAATGAGCAGTTCTTC	CASSLGLSGVPYNEQFF